What follows describes a single TCR beta chain. The sample originates from a study of T cell changes during pregnancy in multiple sclerosis. Clones were read by immunoSEQ multiplex PCR, and TCRdb kept only the in-frame ones, dropping some. The sample holds about 38,000 clones, about 90% seen once. CDR1 PRHDT and CDR2 FYEKMQ come from the germline V gene (reference sequence). V was trimmed by 4 bases and J by 12 bases, leaving 16 bases between them. The CDR3 has 13 residues. The V call is TRBV13, the J call TRBJ2-1, with a tentative D call TRBD2 (5 bases). This specimen consisted of CD8+ T cells from peripheral blood mononuclear cells, obtained after pregnancy. The receptor's source is a female donor with multiple sclerosis, enrolled in a pregnancy study. The CDR3 DNA reads as TGTGCCAGCAGCTCCCGGGCCCAGCGGTGGCAGTTCTTC. This encodes CASSSRAQRWQFF.